This TCR beta chain was sequenced in a study of cytomegalovirus exposure and HLA in healthy donors. Study-wide points: Clonal expansion was found to be greater in HLA-associated TCR beta chains than in equally common others in a later analysis. The investigators catalogued some 150 TCR beta chains as cytomegalovirus-associated. Reported findings show TCR beta sequences accurately forecast HLA-A and HLA-B alleles in most subjects.

The PCR contained 60 Vbeta and 13 Jbeta primers. Sequencing used immunoSEQ multiplex PCR; TCRdb keeps in-frame clones, though not all of them. The sample has roughly 200,000 clones, 75% to 85% seen once. This CDR3 spans 18 amino acids. V shed 0 bases, J shed 4 bases, and the junction held 6 bases outside the gene matches. Germline V gives CDR1 LGHNA, CDR2 YSLEER. In the case of this clone: Its antigen remains unidentified.

The receptor was isolated from a boy younger than 18 in good health and CMV-seronegative. The source material was PBMCs. The chain couples TRBV4-3 to TRBJ2-7, with TRBD2 matching 16 bases. CDR3 region: CASSQELVGLAGGYEQYF. In DNA form, the CDR3 reads TGCGCCAGCAGCCAAGAGCTAGTGGGACTAGCGGGGGGGTACGAGCAGTACTTC.